Listed below are T cell receptor beta chains from one sample, sequenced in a study of shared clonotypes between healthy human individuals. The table came from immunoSEQ multiplex PCR; TCRdb's copy has only in-frame clones and leaves some out. The data show some 2 million clones, 95% seen once. The sample comprised naive CD4+ T cells sorted from blood. These receptors were obtained from a man aged 18 to 29 in good health. The CDR3 runs from the conserved cysteine through the conserved F or W. Each record gives: V gene, J gene, CDR3 protein.

v_call: TRBV11-2; j_call: TRBJ2-1; cdr3_aa: CASSSAAGGEQFF
v_call: TRBV5-1; j_call: TRBJ2-7; cdr3_aa: CATKAGTSSYEQYF
v_call: TRBV7-4; j_call: TRBJ2-5; cdr3_aa: CASSLVLARTQYF
v_call: TRBV19; j_call: TRBJ2-1; cdr3_aa: CASTRGEGWNEQFF
v_call: TRBV11-1; j_call: TRBJ2-5; cdr3_aa: CASSREPRGGETQYF
v_call: TRBV5-4; j_call: TRBJ2-5; cdr3_aa: CASSLKAPGGETQYF
v_call: TRBV11-3; j_call: TRBJ2-1; cdr3_aa: CASSSHGSSYNEQFF
v_call: TRBV6-1; j_call: TRBJ1-4; cdr3_aa: CASRDRSLTNEKLFF
v_call: TRBV5-1; j_call: TRBJ2-7; cdr3_aa: CASSSSGTAYEQYF
v_call: TRBV30; j_call: TRBJ2-2; cdr3_aa: CAWSVAGNTGELFF
v_call: TRBV6-4; j_call: TRBJ1-1; cdr3_aa: CASSVAENTEAFF
v_call: TRBV29-1; j_call: TRBJ1-1; cdr3_aa: CSVDGGLNTEAFF
v_call: TRBV29-1; j_call: TRBJ1-1; cdr3_aa: CSGWYTEAFF
v_call: TRBV28; j_call: TRBJ1-2; cdr3_aa: CASSYGRQDIYGYTF
v_call: TRBV11-1; j_call: TRBJ2-3; cdr3_aa: CASSAGPSGTDTQYF
v_call: TRBV5-4; j_call: TRBJ2-1; cdr3_aa: CASSWTGKLNEQFF
v_call: TRBV2; j_call: TRBJ2-7; cdr3_aa: CASSRILDRDQYF
v_call: TRBV6-5; j_call: TRBJ1-6; cdr3_aa: CASSLRRQGGEVRLHF
v_call: TRBV4-1; j_call: TRBJ2-7; cdr3_aa: CASSPITGRVTYEQYF
v_call: TRBV7-6; j_call: TRBJ2-7; cdr3_aa: CASSLDVLAARYEQYF
v_call: TRBV6-1; j_call: TRBJ2-7; cdr3_aa: CASRDNTGHYEQYF
v_call: TRBV18; j_call: TRBJ2-7; cdr3_aa: CASSPSGTGFEQYF
v_call: TRBV5-1; j_call: TRBJ1-2; cdr3_aa: CASSLGTLYGYTF
v_call: TRBV20-1; j_call: TRBJ2-1; cdr3_aa: CSAKQYNEQFF
v_call: TRBV10-3; j_call: TRBJ1-2; cdr3_aa: CAIGSDGVSGYTF
v_call: TRBV12-5; j_call: TRBJ2-7; cdr3_aa: CASGLVRQGGNEQYF
v_call: TRBV9; j_call: TRBJ1-1; cdr3_aa: CASSVVLMGNTEAFF
v_call: TRBV10-3; j_call: TRBJ2-3; cdr3_aa: CAISRSSTDTQYF
v_call: TRBV4-1; j_call: TRBJ2-5; cdr3_aa: CASSQGTLGQGGLETQYF
v_call: TRBV7-7; j_call: TRBJ2-7; cdr3_aa: CASSTGQGPSYEQYF
v_call: TRBV2; j_call: TRBJ2-7; cdr3_aa: CASRAGTSSYEQYF
v_call: TRBV30; j_call: TRBJ1-4; cdr3_aa: CAWSQGGEKLFF
v_call: TRBV30; j_call: TRBJ2-1; cdr3_aa: CAWSVGLVGRQDSYNEQFF
v_call: TRBV4-1; j_call: TRBJ2-7; cdr3_aa: CASSHPDRVNYEQYF
v_call: TRBV30; j_call: TRBJ2-1; cdr3_aa: CAWGGQRNEQFF
v_call: TRBV27; j_call: TRBJ1-6; cdr3_aa: CASSLYGAGRSYNSPLHF
v_call: TRBV4-1; j_call: TRBJ1-2; cdr3_aa: CASSQVVREPGGYGYTF
v_call: TRBV4-1; j_call: TRBJ2-7; cdr3_aa: CASSQDRTSGVYEQYF
v_call: TRBV4-1; j_call: TRBJ1-5; cdr3_aa: CASSPGPRSYSNQPQHF
v_call: TRBV6-6; j_call: TRBJ2-3; cdr3_aa: CASLGLKTDTQYF
v_call: TRBV5-1; j_call: TRBJ1-2; cdr3_aa: CASSSTGKGDGYTF
v_call: TRBV28; j_call: TRBJ2-1; cdr3_aa: CASRWDRGYNEQFF
v_call: TRBV7-9; j_call: TRBJ2-1; cdr3_aa: CASSKTYPGLAGGPSEQFF
v_call: TRBV7-9; j_call: TRBJ2-5; cdr3_aa: CASSPPDTYQETQYF
v_call: TRBV5-1; j_call: TRBJ2-5; cdr3_aa: CASSRGDQETQYF
v_call: TRBV28; j_call: TRBJ2-1; cdr3_aa: CASSFRNEQFF
v_call: TRBV2; j_call: TRBJ2-5; cdr3_aa: CASSGVAGEVETQYF
v_call: TRBV5-4; j_call: TRBJ2-7; cdr3_aa: CASSSPGQGVGKEQYF
v_call: TRBV28; j_call: TRBJ2-5; cdr3_aa: CASSLSGLSQETQYF
v_call: TRBV10-3; j_call: TRBJ1-5; cdr3_aa: CAISFDSDAQPQHF
v_call: TRBV7-2; j_call: TRBJ1-2; cdr3_aa: CASSSFPSGLRVNYGYTF